Given below is one TCR beta chain in context. The antigen is unknown. The sample contains more than one DNA sequence encoding this CDR3. These data are taken from a study of beta chain features in type 1 diabetes. Germline CDR1 and CDR2: DFQATT and SNEGSKA (reference sequence). CDR3 size: 11 residues. Study-level results: In every one of the four CD4+ subsets, TCRB CDR3s were moderately but significantly shorter in Type 1 diabetes patients.

CD4+ cells of the naive, central memory, regulatory and stem cell-like memory types were sorted via CD45RO/CCR7/CD25/CD127/CD95/CD27. Expressed TCRB transcripts were sequenced because the entire RNA isolate underwent reverse transcription. Measured with immunoSEQ multiplex PCR; TCRdb has only the in-frame clones, and not every one. The sample includes 95,000 to 150,000 clones, 16% of them seen just once. This chain links TRBV20-1 with TRBJ2-1, with TRBD2 as a possible D gene (6 bases). This TCR was sampled from a man aged 25 to 40 with type 1 diabetes. The specimen was central memory CD4+ T cells from blood. The CDR3 nucleotides read TGCAGCGCGGGACCGTACAATGAGCAGTTCTTC. Encoded protein: CSAGPYNEQFF.